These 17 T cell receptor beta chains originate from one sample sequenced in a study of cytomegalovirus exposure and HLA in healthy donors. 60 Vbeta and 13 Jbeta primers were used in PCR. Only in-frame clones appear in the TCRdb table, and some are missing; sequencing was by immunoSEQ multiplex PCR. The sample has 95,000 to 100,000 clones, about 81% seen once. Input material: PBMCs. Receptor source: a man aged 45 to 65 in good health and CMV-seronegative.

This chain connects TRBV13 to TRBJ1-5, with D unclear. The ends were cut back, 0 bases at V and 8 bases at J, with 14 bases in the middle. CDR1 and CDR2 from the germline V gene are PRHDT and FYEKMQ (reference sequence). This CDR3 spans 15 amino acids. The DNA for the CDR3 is TGTGCCAGCAGCTTAGGCGCGGCGTCAGCGGAGCCCCAGCATTTT. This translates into CASSLGAASAEPQHF. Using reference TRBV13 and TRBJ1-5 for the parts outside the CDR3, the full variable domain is AAGVIQSPRHLIKEKRETATLKCYPIPRHDTVYWYQQGPGQDPQFLISFYEKMQSDKGSIPDRFSAQQFSDYHSELNMSSLELGDSALYFCASSLGAASAEPQHFGDGTRLSIL.

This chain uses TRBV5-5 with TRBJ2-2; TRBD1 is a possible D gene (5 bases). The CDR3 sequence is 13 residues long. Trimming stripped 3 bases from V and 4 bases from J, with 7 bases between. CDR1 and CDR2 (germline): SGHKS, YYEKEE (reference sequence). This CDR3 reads CASSSTVTGELFF. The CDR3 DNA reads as TGTGCCAGCAGCTCGACAGTCACCGGGGAGCTGTTTTTT.

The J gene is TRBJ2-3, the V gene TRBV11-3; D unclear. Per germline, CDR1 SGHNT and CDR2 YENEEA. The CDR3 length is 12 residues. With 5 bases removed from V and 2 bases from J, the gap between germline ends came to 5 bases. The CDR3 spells CASSQATDTQYF. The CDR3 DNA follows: TGTGCCAGCAGCCAAGCCACAGATACGCAGTATTTT.

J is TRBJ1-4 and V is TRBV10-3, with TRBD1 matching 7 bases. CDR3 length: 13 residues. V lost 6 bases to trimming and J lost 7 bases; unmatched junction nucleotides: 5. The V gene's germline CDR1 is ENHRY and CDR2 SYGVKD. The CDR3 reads CAISSGGGEKLFF. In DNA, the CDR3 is TGTGCCATCAGCTCAGGGGGTGGTGAAAAACTGTTTTTT.

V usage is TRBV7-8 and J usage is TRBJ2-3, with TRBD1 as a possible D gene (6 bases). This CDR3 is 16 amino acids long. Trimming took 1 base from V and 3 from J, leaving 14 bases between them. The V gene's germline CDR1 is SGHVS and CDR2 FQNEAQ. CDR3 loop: CASSLVIGRGTDTQYF. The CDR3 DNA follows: TGTGCCAGCAGCTTAGTGATCGGCAGGGGTACAGATACGCAGTATTTT.

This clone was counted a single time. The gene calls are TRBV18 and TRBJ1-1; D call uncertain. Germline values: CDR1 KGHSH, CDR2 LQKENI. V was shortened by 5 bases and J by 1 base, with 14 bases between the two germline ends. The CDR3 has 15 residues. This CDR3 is CASSSKAGENTEAFF. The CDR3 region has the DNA TGTGCCAGCTCATCCAAAGCCGGGGAGAACACTGAAGCTTTCTTT.

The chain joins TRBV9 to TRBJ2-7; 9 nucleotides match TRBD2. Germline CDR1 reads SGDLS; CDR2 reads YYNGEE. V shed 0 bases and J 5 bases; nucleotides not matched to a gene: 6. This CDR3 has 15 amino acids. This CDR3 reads CASSVDPSGINEQYF. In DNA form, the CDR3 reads TGTGCCAGCAGCGTAGATCCTAGCGGGATCAACGAGCAGTACTTC.

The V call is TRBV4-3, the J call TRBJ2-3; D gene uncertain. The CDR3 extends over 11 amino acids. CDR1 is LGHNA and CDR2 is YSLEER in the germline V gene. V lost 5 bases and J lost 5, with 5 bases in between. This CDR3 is CASSTGDTQYF. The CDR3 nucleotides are TGCGCCAGCAGCACCGGAGATACGCAGTATTTT.

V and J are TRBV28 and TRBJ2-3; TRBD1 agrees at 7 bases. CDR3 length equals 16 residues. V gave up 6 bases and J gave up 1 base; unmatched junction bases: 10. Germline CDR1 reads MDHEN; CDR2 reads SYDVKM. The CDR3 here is CASSPPGQVRTDTQYF. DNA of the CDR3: TGTGCCAGCAGCCCTCCCGGACAGGTTCGCACAGATACGCAGTATTTT.

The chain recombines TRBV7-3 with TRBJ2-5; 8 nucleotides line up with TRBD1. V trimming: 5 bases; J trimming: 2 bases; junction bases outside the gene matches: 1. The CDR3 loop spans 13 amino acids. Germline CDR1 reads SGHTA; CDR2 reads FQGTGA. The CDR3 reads CASSRDRQETQYF. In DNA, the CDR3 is TGTGCCAGCAGCCGGGACAGGCAAGAGACCCAGTACTTC.

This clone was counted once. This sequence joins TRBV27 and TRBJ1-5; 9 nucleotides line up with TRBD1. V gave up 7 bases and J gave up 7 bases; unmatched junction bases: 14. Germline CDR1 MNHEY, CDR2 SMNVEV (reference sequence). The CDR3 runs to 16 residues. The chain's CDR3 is CASIRPGQGSKQPQHF. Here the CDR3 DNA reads TGTGCCAGCATTAGGCCGGGACAGGGCTCGAAGCAGCCCCAGCATTTT.

Written as DNA, the CDR3 is TGTGCCACCAGCAGGAATCTACAAGAGACCCAGTACTTC. Residues: CATSRNLQETQYF. The chain has TRBV15 and TRBJ2-5; D remains unclear. This CDR3 has 13 amino acids. The germline V and J ends were trimmed by 3 bases and 2 bases, with 7 bases remaining between them. Germline V gene lookup returns CDR1 LNHNV and CDR2 YYDKDF (reference sequence).

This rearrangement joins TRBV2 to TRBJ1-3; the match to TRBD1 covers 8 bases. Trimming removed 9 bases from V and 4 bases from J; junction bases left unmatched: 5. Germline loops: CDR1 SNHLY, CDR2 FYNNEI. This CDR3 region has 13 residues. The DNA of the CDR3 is TGTGCCAGTCGCTCAGGGGGCGGAAACACCATATATTTT. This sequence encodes CASRSGGGNTIYF.

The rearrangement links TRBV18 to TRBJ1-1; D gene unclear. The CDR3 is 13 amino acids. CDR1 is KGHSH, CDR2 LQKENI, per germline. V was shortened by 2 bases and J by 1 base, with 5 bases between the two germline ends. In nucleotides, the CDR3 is TGTGCCAGCTCACCAGACACGAACACTGAAGCTTTCTTT. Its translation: CASSPDTNTEAFF.

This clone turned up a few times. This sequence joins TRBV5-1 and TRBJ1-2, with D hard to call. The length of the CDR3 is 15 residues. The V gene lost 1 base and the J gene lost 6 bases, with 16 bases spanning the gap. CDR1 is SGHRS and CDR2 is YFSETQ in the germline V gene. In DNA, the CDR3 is TGCGCCAGCAGCTTGCTGTCGGCTTCCGGAGATGGCTACACCTTC. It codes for CASSLLSASGDGYTF.

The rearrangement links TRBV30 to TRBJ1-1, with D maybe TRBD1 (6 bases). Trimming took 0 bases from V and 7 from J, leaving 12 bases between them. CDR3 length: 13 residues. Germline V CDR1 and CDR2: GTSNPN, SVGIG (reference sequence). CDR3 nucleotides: TGTGCCTGGAGTGTATTACAGGGCGGTGAAGCTTTCTTT. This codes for CAWSVLQGGEAFF.

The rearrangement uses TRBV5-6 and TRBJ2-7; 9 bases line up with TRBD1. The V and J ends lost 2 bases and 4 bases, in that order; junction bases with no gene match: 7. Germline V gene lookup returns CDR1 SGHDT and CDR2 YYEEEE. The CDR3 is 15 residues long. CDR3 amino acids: CASSFVDRGNYEQYF. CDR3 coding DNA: TGTGCCAGCAGCTTCGTCGACAGGGGGAATTACGAGCAGTACTTC. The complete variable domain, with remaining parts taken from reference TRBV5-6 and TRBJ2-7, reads DAGVTQSPTHLIKTRGQQVTLRCSPKSGHDTVSWYQQALGQGPQFIFQYYEEEERQRGNFPDRFSGHQFPNYSSELNVNALLLGDSALYLCASSFVDRGNYEQYFGPGTRLTVT.